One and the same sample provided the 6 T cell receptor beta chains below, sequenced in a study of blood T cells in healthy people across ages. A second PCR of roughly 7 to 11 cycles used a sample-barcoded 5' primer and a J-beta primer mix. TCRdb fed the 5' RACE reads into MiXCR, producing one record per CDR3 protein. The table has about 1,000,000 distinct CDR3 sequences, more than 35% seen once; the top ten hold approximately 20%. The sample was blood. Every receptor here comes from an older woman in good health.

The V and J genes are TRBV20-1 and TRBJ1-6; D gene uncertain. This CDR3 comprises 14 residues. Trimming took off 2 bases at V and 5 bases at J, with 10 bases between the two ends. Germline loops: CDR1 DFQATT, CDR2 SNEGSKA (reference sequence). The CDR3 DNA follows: TGCAGTGCTAGACTGGGATCTGATAATTCACCCCTCCACTTT. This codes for CSARLGSDNSPLHF.

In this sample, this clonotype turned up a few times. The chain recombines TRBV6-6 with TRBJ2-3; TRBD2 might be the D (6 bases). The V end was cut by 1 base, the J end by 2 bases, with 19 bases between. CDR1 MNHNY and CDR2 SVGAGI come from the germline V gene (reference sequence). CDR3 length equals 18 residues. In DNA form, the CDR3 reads TGTGCCAGCAGTTACTACGGACTTAGCGGAAGATTCACAGATACGCAGTATTTT. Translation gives CASSYYGLSGRFTDTQYF.

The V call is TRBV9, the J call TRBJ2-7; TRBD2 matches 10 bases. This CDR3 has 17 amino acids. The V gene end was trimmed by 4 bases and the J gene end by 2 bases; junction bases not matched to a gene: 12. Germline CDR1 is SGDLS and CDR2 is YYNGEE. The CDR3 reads CASSRIGTSALTYEQYF. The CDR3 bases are TGTGCCAGCAGCCGAATCGGGACTAGCGCCCTAACCTACGAGCAGTACTTC.

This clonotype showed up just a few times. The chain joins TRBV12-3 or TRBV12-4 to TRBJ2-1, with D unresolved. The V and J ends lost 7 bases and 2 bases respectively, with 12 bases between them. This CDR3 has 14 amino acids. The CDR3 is CASTAWSTYNEQFF. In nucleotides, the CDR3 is TGTGCCAGCACCGCTTGGAGTACCTACAATGAGCAGTTCTTC.

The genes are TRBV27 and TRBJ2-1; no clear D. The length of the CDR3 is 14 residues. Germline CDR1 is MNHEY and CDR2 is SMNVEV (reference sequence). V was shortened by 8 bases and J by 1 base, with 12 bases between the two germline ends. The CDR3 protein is CASRERASYNEQFF. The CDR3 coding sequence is TGTGCCAGCCGCGAGCGAGCTTCCTACAATGAGCAGTTCTTC.

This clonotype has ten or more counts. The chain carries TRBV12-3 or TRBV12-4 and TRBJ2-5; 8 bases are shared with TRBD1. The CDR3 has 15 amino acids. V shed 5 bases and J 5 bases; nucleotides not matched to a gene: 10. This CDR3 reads CASSHGQGSGETQYF. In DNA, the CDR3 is TGTGCCAGCAGTCACGGACAGGGATCGGGGGAGACCCAGTACTTC.